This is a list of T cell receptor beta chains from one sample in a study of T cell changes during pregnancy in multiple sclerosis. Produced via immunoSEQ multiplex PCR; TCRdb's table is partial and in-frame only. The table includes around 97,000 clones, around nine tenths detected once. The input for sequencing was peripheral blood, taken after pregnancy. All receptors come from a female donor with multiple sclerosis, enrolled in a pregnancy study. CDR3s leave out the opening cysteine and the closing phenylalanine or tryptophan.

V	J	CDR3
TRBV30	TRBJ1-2	AWSSKGRGIANYGYT
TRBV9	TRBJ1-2	ASSVAIGDYGYT
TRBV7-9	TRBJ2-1	ASGSSYNEQF
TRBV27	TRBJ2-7	ASSPILVSYEQY
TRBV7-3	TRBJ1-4	ASSSTGSTNEKLF
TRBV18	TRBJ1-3	ASSPNAPGAGNTIY
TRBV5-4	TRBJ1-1	ASSRTGNHEAF
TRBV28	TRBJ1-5	ASNPQLSNQPQH
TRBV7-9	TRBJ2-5	ASGAAGAQETQY
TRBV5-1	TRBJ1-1	ASSLSGVNTEAF
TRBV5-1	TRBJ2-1	ASSLGRGGRYNEQF
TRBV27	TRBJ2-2	ASSFTPSGRTGELF
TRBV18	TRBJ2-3	ASSPPGGVRDTQY
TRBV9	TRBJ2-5	ASNPHLSFGETQY
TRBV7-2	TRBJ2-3	ASRGGGLRTDTQY
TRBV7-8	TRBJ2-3	ASSSHSGTDTQY
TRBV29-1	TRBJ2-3	SAGTALDGTQY
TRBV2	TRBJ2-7	ASSTGTSGFREQY
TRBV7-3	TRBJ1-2	ASSLRQGEGYT
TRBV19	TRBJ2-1	ASSHGGADGQF
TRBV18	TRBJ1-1	ASSMQGSTEAF
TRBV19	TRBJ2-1	ASSIATVRDNEQF
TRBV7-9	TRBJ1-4	ASTPGQVSATNEKLF
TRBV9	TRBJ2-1	ASSAGTSGRASSYNEQF
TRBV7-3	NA	ASSFSASGPYEQY
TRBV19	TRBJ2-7	ASSMRERSYEQY
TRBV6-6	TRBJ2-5	ASRPQGARETQY
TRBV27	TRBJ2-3	ASSPVRYTDTQY
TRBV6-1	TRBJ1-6	ASTRTGGNSPLH
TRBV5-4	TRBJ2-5	ASSSEVIKETQY
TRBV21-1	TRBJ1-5	ASSPVGGNQPQH
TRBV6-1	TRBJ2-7	ASSEAWRYEQY
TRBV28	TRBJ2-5	ASSPEFLETQY
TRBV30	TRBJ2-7	AWSPSGSTYEQY
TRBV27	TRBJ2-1	ASSPSSGASSYNEQF
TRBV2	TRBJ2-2	ASSDRGPPTGELF
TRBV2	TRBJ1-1	ASSRGAGNTEAF
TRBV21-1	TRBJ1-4	ASSKGDREKEKLF
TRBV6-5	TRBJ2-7	ASSYSVRMEGQY
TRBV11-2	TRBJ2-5	ASSLGRQETQY
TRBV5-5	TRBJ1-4	ASSAGGNEKLF
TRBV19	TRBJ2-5	ASSIRVAGEGETQY
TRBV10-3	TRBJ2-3	AISVGGLAADTQY
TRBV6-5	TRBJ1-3	ATAGAGNTIY
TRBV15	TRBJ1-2	ATSRDSGRGRDGYT
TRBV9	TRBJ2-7	ASSLSGSEAYEQY
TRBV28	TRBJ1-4	ASSFPGISKKLF
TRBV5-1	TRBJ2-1	ASSLASGRGGDNEQF
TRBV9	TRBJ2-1	ASSVGGTGNNEQF
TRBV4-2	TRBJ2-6	ASSRGQGDNVLT
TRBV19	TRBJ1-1	ASSIVSGLGSPSKEAF
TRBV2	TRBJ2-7	ARGQGQYEQY
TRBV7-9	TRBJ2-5	ASSFPGTVVRQY
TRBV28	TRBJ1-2	ASSLSRTGVTVNYGYT